A single sample gave rise to the 21 T cell receptor beta chains below, sequenced in a study of identical twins. MiXCR, applied by TCRdb to the 5' RACE reads, yields one record per CDR3 protein. The profile shows around 470,000 distinct CDR3 sequences, approximately 15% of them singletons. The data were also submitted as part of a second study, on yellow fever vaccine responses in identical twins.

Sequencing was carried out using CD4+ T cells sorted from blood. The receptors were sampled from a woman under 30 in good health.

Here the CDR3 DNA reads TGCAGTGCTCCCGGGTGGAAAGAGACCCAGTACTTC. Its protein product is CSAPGWKETQYF. V usage is TRBV20-1 and J usage is TRBJ2-5; D is unclear. Per the germline V gene, CDR1 is DFQATT and CDR2 is SNEGSKA (reference sequence). The CDR3 length is 12 residues. Trimming shortened V by 5 bases and J by 3 bases, and 10 bases separated the two germline ends.

The J gene is TRBJ2-1, the V gene TRBV20-1; D unresolved. The V gene lost 1 base and the J gene lost 5 bases, with 9 bases spanning the gap. The CDR3 covers 13 residues. Germline loops: CDR1 DFQATT, CDR2 SNEGSKA (reference sequence). The CDR3 region has the DNA TGCAGTGCTAGAGTTACAAAGAACAATGAGCAGTTCTTC. Its protein is CSARVTKNNEQFF.

This clonotype came up a few times. In DNA, the CDR3 is TGTGCCAGCAGTCACGGACAGGGTTGGACAGATACGCAGTATTTT. Protein sequence: CASSHGQGWTDTQYF. V and J are TRBV25-1 and TRBJ2-3; 8 nucleotides match TRBD1. V trimming: 5 bases; J trimming: 3 bases; junction bases outside the gene matches: 7. The CDR3 runs 15 residues. Per the germline V gene, CDR1 is MGHDK and CDR2 is SYGVNS. Full variable domain (rest looked up from reference TRBV25-1 and TRBJ2-3): EADIYQTPRYLVIGTGKKITLECSQTMGHDKMYWYQQDPGMELHLIHYSYGVNSTEKGDLSSESTVSRIRTEHFPLTLESARPSHTSQYLCASSHGQGWTDTQYFGPGTRLTVL.

This clonotype appeared once. The J gene is TRBJ2-1, the V gene TRBV4-3; D unclear. The germline V gene has CDR1 LGHNA and CDR2 YSLEER. This CDR3 has 17 residues. V dropped 1 base and J dropped 6 bases, with 19 bases sitting between them. CDR3 in amino acids: CASSQAAKGLGFNEQFF. The CDR3 DNA follows: TGCGCCAGCAGCCAAGCCGCGAAGGGTTTAGGGTTCAATGAGCAGTTCTTC.

This clonotype showed up many times. The V gene is TRBV12-3 or TRBV12-4, the J gene TRBJ2-3; TRBD1 might be the D (5 bases). V dropped 1 base and J dropped 6 bases, with 11 bases sitting between them. The CDR3 covers 14 residues. The CDR3 nucleotides read TGTGCCAGCAGTTTAGTCCAGGGTATGGATACGCAGTATTTT. Translation gives CASSLVQGMDTQYF.

The chain carries TRBV2 and TRBJ2-3; 9 nucleotides align to TRBD2. The CDR3 is made up of 15 amino acids. V gave up 5 bases and J gave up 7 bases; unmatched junction bases: 10. The V gene's germline CDR1 is SNHLY and CDR2 FYNNEI. CDR3 sequence reads: CASSRQERGANTQYF. The CDR3 DNA follows: TGTGCCAGCAGTCGACAGGAGCGGGGGGCCAATACGCAGTATTTT.

This clonotype appeared a few times. J is TRBJ2-1 and V is TRBV7-9; D gene ambiguous. This CDR3 is built from 16 residues. V lost 1 base to trimming and J lost 7 bases, with 17 bases between them. Germline CDR1 is SEHNR and CDR2 is FQNEAQ (reference sequence). CDR3 in amino acids: CASSLVVGRSANEQFF. In DNA form, the CDR3 reads TGTGCCAGCAGCTTAGTCGTAGGGCGTTCAGCGAATGAGCAGTTCTTC.

This clonotype has just a few counts. The chain uses TRBV18 and TRBJ2-1, with D uncertain. Germline CDR1 KGHSH, CDR2 LQKENI. V lost 2 bases and J 4 bases, leaving 12 bases between the germline ends. The CDR3 contains 15 residues. The CDR3 nucleotides are TGTGCCAGCTCACCAATGTCTACCGCTTACAATGAGCAGTTCTTC. It specifies CASSPMSTAYNEQFF.

This clonotype was picked up a small number of times. Here the CDR3 reads CASSQGGGADYGYTF. The CDR3 DNA sequence: TGCGCCAGCAGCCAAGGAGGGGGCGCTGACTATGGCTACACCTTC. The rearrangement uses TRBV4-3 and TRBJ1-2; 7 bases fit TRBD1. The CDR3 is 15 amino acids. Germline assignment: CDR1 LGHNA and CDR2 YSLEER. J lost 3 bases, V lost 1 base, and 5 bases had no gene match.

The chain combines TRBV5-1 with TRBJ1-1; D is perhaps TRBD1 (6 bases). V was shortened by 6 bases and J by 6 bases, with 15 bases between the two germline ends. CDR1 is SGHRS, CDR2 YFSETQ, per germline. The CDR3 has 13 residues. The CDR3 here is CASTPRGGPEAFF. CDR3 DNA sequence: TGCGCCAGCACCCCCCGCGGGGGGCCTGAAGCTTTCTTT.

The V and J genes are TRBV20-1 and TRBJ2-3; 9 bases are a match to TRBD2. Trimming at V came to 3 bases and at J to 4 bases, leaving 11 bases not matched to a gene. Germline CDR1 and CDR2: DFQATT and SNEGSKA (reference sequence). CDR3 length: 16 amino acids. CDR3 region: CSASAGGKREADTQYF. The CDR3 DNA sequence: TGCAGTGCTAGTGCGGGGGGAAAGCGGGAGGCAGATACGCAGTATTTT.

This clonotype has ten or more counts. The chain couples TRBV5-8 to TRBJ1-5; D might be TRBD1 (6 bases). The CDR3 sequence is 16 residues long. Germline CDR1 is SGHTS and CDR2 is YDEGEE. Trimming pared 5 bases from V and 1 base from J, leaving 16 bases between. The CDR3 region is CASSYPVGASNQPQHF. Written as DNA, the CDR3 is TGTGCCAGCAGTTATCCTGTGGGGGCAAGCAATCAGCCCCAGCATTTT.

This clonotype was detected many times. This sequence joins TRBV29-1 and TRBJ2-7; weak D call: TRBD2 (6 bases). Germline V gives CDR1 SQVTM, CDR2 ANQGSEA. V dropped 6 bases and J dropped 2 bases, with 14 bases sitting between them. This CDR3 is 13 amino acids long. DNA for the CDR3: TGCAGCGTCCTCCGGGACTTCGCCTACGAGCAGTACTTC. The encoded protein is CSVLRDFAYEQYF.

Worth noting for this clonotype: The conserved phenylalanine or tryptophan is not found at the CDR3 terminus, so this likely reflects a read error. The rearrangement joins TRBV6-2 or TRBV6-3 to TRBJ2-1, with 10 bases lining up with TRBD2. Looked up from germline, CDR1 is MNHEY and CDR2 is SVGEGT. Trimming at V came to 11 bases and at J to 2 bases, leaving 15 bases not matched to a gene. The CDR3 covers 17 residues. For the CDR3, the DNA is TGTGCCCCCGGGGCTAGCGGGAGAGTAACCCCCTACAATGAGCAGTTCTTA. Its protein product is CAPGASGRVTPYNEQFL.

This clonotype was picked up a small number of times. CDR3 DNA sequence: TGTGCCAGCAGTACCCAGGAGAACACTGAAGCTTTCTTT. Residues: CASSTQENTEAFF. V and J are TRBV12-3 or TRBV12-4 and TRBJ1-1; D unclear. This CDR3 region has 13 residues. The V gene lost 5 bases and the J gene lost 1 base, with 8 bases spanning the gap.

The rearrangement links TRBV7-2 to TRBJ2-7; 8 positions match TRBD1. The CDR3 spans 15 residues. Germline values: CDR1 SGHTA, CDR2 FQGNSA. V trimming: 5 bases; J trimming: 4 bases; junction bases outside the gene matches: 10. CDR3 sequence reads: CASSEQTGANYEQYF. CDR3 nucleotide sequence: TGTGCCAGCAGCGAGCAGACAGGGGCCAATTACGAGCAGTACTTC.

The V call is TRBV11-1, the J call TRBJ2-5; 9 bases align to TRBD2. V shed 5 bases, J shed 5 bases, and the junction held 12 bases outside the gene matches. CDR3 length: 16 amino acids. Germline CDR1 reads SGHAT; CDR2 reads FQDESV (reference sequence). This CDR3 is CASSPNIAGVSETQYF. The CDR3 DNA reads TGTGCCAGCAGCCCAAATATAGCGGGAGTTTCGGAGACCCAGTACTTC. The variable domain in full, completed from reference TRBV11-1 and TRBJ2-5, reads EAEVAQSPRYKITEKSQAVAFWCDPISGHATLYWYRQILGQGPELLVQFQDESVVDDSQLPKDRFSAERLKGVDSTLKIQPAELGDSAMYLCASSPNIAGVSETQYFGPGTRLLVL.

This clonotype was seen once. J is TRBJ2-3 and V is TRBV24-1; tentative D call: TRBD2 (6 bases). Germline V gene lookup returns CDR1 KGHDR and CDR2 SFDVKD. Trimming removed 1 base from V and 0 bases from J, with 13 bases in between. The CDR3 is 17 amino acids. CDR3 sequence reads: CATSDLGRGTSTDTQYF. The CDR3 DNA sequence: TGTGCCACCAGTGATTTAGGGCGGGGAACTAGCACAGATACGCAGTATTTT.

This chain joins TRBV27 and TRBJ2-7; 8 nucleotides align to TRBD2. In germline, CDR1 is MNHEY, CDR2 SMNVEV (reference sequence). The trim removed 8 bases at V and 8 bases at J, leaving 11 bases unmatched. The CDR3 totals 13 residues. The CDR3 region has the DNA TGTGCCAGCCAGAGCGGGGGAGGAGCAAAGCAGTACTTC. It codes for CASQSGGGAKQYF.

This sequence joins TRBV6-1 and TRBJ2-1, with 8 bases identical to TRBD1. The junction had 9 bases not matched to a gene; V was cut back by 5 bases and J by 9 bases. The CDR3 is 14 residues long. Germline V gene lookup returns CDR1 MNHNS and CDR2 SASEGT. CDR3 nucleotides: TGTGCCAGCAGTCGCACGACAGGGGTCGGTGAGCAGTTCTTC. Protein: CASSRTTGVGEQFF.

The table lists this clonotype with a few counts. V usage is TRBV4-3 and J usage is TRBJ2-5, with TRBD2 as a possible D gene (5 bases). The germline V and J ends were trimmed by 4 bases and 7 bases, with 13 bases remaining between them. The CDR3 loop spans 13 amino acids. Germline values: CDR1 LGHNA, CDR2 YSLEER. The CDR3: CASSPVLEGTQYF. DNA for the CDR3: TGCGCCAGCAGCCCCGTGTTAGAGGGGACCCAGTACTTC.